A selection of T cell receptor beta chains follows, all from one sample in a study of T-cell reconstitution after alpha-beta-depleted transplantation in children. TCRdb used MiXCR to reprocess the PCR reads, holding one entry per CDR3 protein. This table has roughly 180,000 distinct CDR3 sequences, less than 15% appearing once. The specimen was PBMCs from the stem cell graft donor, collected from the stem cell graft. Receptor source: a human donor who donated a stem cell graft to a child with acute lymphoblastic leukemia. Both conserved end residues are part of each CDR3. The D gene is left open where the match is weak. Some rows mark clone size as missing; the rest say once, few, many or name a class of expanded clone.

j_gene | v_gene | d_gene | len | abundance | CDR3aa | CDR3nt
TRBJ2-5 | TRBV10-3 | TRBD2 | 13 | many | CAIEVGLRETQYF | TGTGCCATCGAAGTGGGACTAAGGGAGACCCAGTACTTC
TRBJ1-1 | TRBV27 | TRBD1 | 13 | many | CVGTAQMNTEAFF | TGTGTCGGGACAGCCCAAATGAACACTGAAGCTTTCTTT
TRBJ2-7 | TRBV29-1 | - | 14 | many | CSVVGLAHSYEQYF | TGCAGCGTGGTGGGGCTAGCTCATTCCTACGAGCAGTACTTC
TRBJ1-3 | TRBV20-1 | - | 17 | - | CSARENFGGRSGNTIYF | TGCAGTGCTAGAGAAAATTTCGGGGGCCGCTCTGGAAACACCATATATTTT
TRBJ2-1 | TRBV3-1 | - | 13 | many | CASSQAGAGEQFF | TGTGCCAGCAGCCAAGCAGGGGCCGGTGAGCAGTTCTTC
TRBJ2-1 | TRBV7-8 | TRBD2 | 16 | many | CASSSEASGRLDEQFF | TGTGCCAGCAGCTCGGAGGCTAGCGGGAGGTTGGATGAGCAGTTCTTC
TRBJ2-7 | TRBV5-1 | - | 14 | many | CASSLAGTSYEQYF | TGCGCCAGCAGCTTGGCCGGGACCTCCTACGAGCAGTACTTC
TRBJ2-7 | TRBV7-2 | TRBD2 | 13 | - | CASSLETGGEQYF | TGTGCCAGCAGCTTAGAAACGGGAGGCGAGCAGTACTTC
TRBJ2-5 | TRBV29-1 | TRBD2 | 15 | many | CSVEILAGYQETQYF | TGCAGCGTTGAAATCTTAGCGGGGTACCAAGAGACCCAGTACTTC
TRBJ2-5 | TRBV5-1 | - | 17 | once | CASSPIPGVAATETQYF | TGCGCCAGCAGCCCGATCCCAGGGGTAGCAGCAACGGAGACCCAGTACTTC
TRBJ1-5 | TRBV7-2 | TRBD1 | 15 | - | CASSLVLQGRKPQHF | TGTGCCAGCAGCTTAGTACTACAGGGGAGGAAGCCCCAGCATTTT
TRBJ1-2 | TRBV7-8 | - | 16 | many | CASTPAGYRAYYGYTF | TGTGCCAGCACCCCCGCGGGATACAGGGCCTATTACGGCTACACCTTC
TRBJ1-1 | TRBV27 | TRBD1 | 17 | many | CASSLRTGEVSDTEAFF | TGTGCCAGCAGTTTACGGACAGGGGAGGTGAGCGACACTGAAGCTTTCTTT
TRBJ1-6 | TRBV7-8 | - | 15 | many | CASSLVGAKNSPLHF | TGTGCCAGCAGCTTAGTGGGGGCAAAAAATTCACCCCTCCACTTT
TRBJ2-7 | TRBV5-6 | TRBD1 | 18 | - | CASSLPISPQGQDDEQYF | TGTGCCAGCAGCTTGCCCATATCACCCCAAGGACAGGACGACGAGCAGTACTTC
TRBJ1-1 | TRBV3-1 | - | 14 | many | CASSQEWQGGEAFF | TGTGCCAGCAGCCAAGAATGGCAGGGTGGTGAAGCTTTCTTT
TRBJ2-3 | TRBV29-1 | - | 14 | many | CSVVELRGTDTQYF | TGCAGCGTTGTAGAACTTCGCGGCACAGATACGCAGTATTTT
TRBJ2-7 | TRBV12-3/TRBV12-4 | - | 15 | many | CASSPGLLSSYEQYF | TGTGCCAGCAGTCCGGGTCTTCTCAGCTCCTACGAGCAGTACTTC
TRBJ2-7 | TRBV5-1 | - | 14 | many | CASRGATLTYEQYF | TGCGCCAGCAGGGGGGCTACCCTCACCTACGAGCAGTACTTC
TRBJ2-4 | TRBV5-1 | - | 14 | many | CASSPSTGRDIQYF | TGCGCCAGCAGCCCCTCGACAGGGAGGGACATTCAGTACTTC
TRBJ2-5 | TRBV19 | TRBD1 | 15 | - | CASSRTGTGRETQYF | TGTGCCAGTAGTAGGACCGGGACAGGGAGGGAGACCCAGTACTTC
TRBJ2-7 | TRBV20-1 | TRBD2 | 13 | many | CSATSGRGYEQYF | TGCAGTGCTACTAGCGGGAGAGGATACGAGCAGTACTTC
TRBJ2-5 | TRBV9 | - | 14 | few | CASSVEASITAQYF | TGTGCCAGCAGCGTAGAAGCATCCATAACGGCCCAGTACTTC
TRBJ2-1 | TRBV20-1 | TRBD2 | 15 | few | CSAPTPSGSFYEQFF | TGCAGTGCTCCAACCCCTAGCGGGAGCTTCTATGAGCAGTTCTTC
TRBJ2-7 | TRBV5-4 | TRBD2 | 16 | - | CASSFPGLATTYEQYF | TGTGCCAGCAGCTTTCCGGGACTAGCGACGACCTACGAGCAGTACTTC